This T cell receptor beta chain came from a study of cytomegalovirus exposure and HLA in healthy donors. V shed 0 bases and J shed 4 bases, with 9 bases lying between them. The V gene's germline CDR1 is MNHEY and CDR2 SVGAGI. This CDR3 is built from 14 residues. In the PCR, 60 Vbeta and 13 Jbeta primers were used. Produced via immunoSEQ multiplex PCR; TCRdb's table is partial and in-frame only. The data hold roughly 190,000 clones, with around 84% observed a single time. The sample consisted of PBMCs. This clonotype was sampled from a woman aged 50 to 60 in good health and CMV-seropositive. This chain links TRBV6-5 with TRBJ1-2; tentatively, D is TRBD1 (5 bases). CDR3 bases: TGTGCCAGCAGTTACTCTCGGGGGGTCTATGGCTACACCTTC. It translates to CASSYSRGVYGYTF.